This passage covers 16 T cell receptor beta chains from one sample sequenced in a study of identical twins. TCRdb fed the 5' RACE reads into MiXCR, producing one record per CDR3 protein. This sample has 1.5 million to 2 million distinct CDR3 sequences; 32% occur once, and the top ten carry about 0.3%. The sample consisted of cord blood. The receptors were gathered from a newborn girl in good health.

This rearrangement joins TRBV3-1 to TRBJ2-1; 9 bases fit TRBD2. The last part of the DNA fits TRBJ2-7 better; the J call may be wrong. CDR3 length: 18 amino acids. The germline V gene encodes CDR1 LGHDT and CDR2 YNNKEL (reference sequence). The CDR3 spells CASRKREGIPSGDNEQYF. In nucleotides, the CDR3 is TGTGCCAGCAGAAAACGGGAAGGAATTCCTAGCGGGGACAATGAGCAGTACTTC.

The chain employs TRBV6-1 and TRBJ1-5; 12 bases map to TRBD1. With 6 bases clipped from V and 7 bases from J, the junction kept 10 bases outside the gene matches. The CDR3 is 16 amino acids. CDR1 is MNHNS and CDR2 is SASEGT in the germline V gene. The DNA for the CDR3 is TGTGCCAGCAGCGCTCCGGGACAGGGGGCTCTCCAGCCCCAGCATTTT. Protein product: CASSAPGQGALQPQHF.

This clonotype was counted between two and nine times. This rearrangement joins TRBV28 to TRBJ2-5, with D tentatively TRBD1 or TRBD2 (7 bases each). This CDR3 region has 17 residues. CDR1 and CDR2 (germline): MDHEN, SYDVKM. Trimming left V 8 bases short and J 2 bases short, with 24 bases between. The CDR3 coding sequence is TGTGCCAGCCTTACCACGACAGGGAGGGGAAAGCAAGAGACCCAGTACTTC. Its protein is CASLTTTGRGKQETQYF.

The chain joins TRBV4-1 to TRBJ2-3; D remains ambiguous. The CDR3 covers 16 residues. Germline V gives CDR1 MGHRA, CDR2 YSYEKL. Between the trimmed V and J ends, which lost 2 bases and 2 bases, there was a span of 14 bases. The CDR3 region has the DNA TGCGCCAGCAGCCAAATCAGGTACCAAACCACAGATACGCAGTATTTT. It is translated as CASSQIRYQTTDTQYF.

With regard to this clonotype: A read error is possible here, since a much larger clone lies one base away. This chain links TRBV3-1 with TRBJ1-2; TRBD1 aligns across 9 bases. Germline assignment: CDR1 LGHDT and CDR2 YNNKEL (reference sequence). The CDR3 contains 14 residues. V trimming: 5 bases; J trimming: 6 bases; junction bases outside the gene matches: 7. CDR3 amino acids: CASSWTGASNGYTF. CDR3 in DNA: TGTGCCAGCAGCTGGACAGGGGCGAGCAATGGCTACACCTTC. The variable domain in full, completed from reference TRBV3-1 and TRBJ1-2, reads DTAVSQTPKYLVTQMGNDKSIKCEQNLGHDTMYWYKQDSKKFLKIMFSYNNKELIINETVPNRFSPKSPDKAHLNLHINSLELGDSAVYFCASSWTGASNGYTFGSGTRLTVV.

V and J are TRBV7-2 and TRBJ1-2; no definite D call. Germline V CDR1 and CDR2: SGHTA, FQGNSA. V was shortened by 1 base and J by 3 bases, with 3 bases between the two germline ends. The CDR3 extends over 12 amino acids. Here the CDR3 DNA reads TGTGCCAGCAGCTTAGTTTACTATGGCTACACCTTC. The encoded protein is CASSLVYYGYTF.

This chain connects TRBV4-1 to TRBJ1-1; D possibly corresponds to TRBD1 (5 bases). The CDR3 consists of 13 residues. Trimming took off 3 bases at V and 9 bases at J, with 14 bases between the two ends. Per the germline V gene, CDR1 is MGHRA and CDR2 is YSYEKL. The CDR3 DNA reads as TGCGCCAGCAGCCAGGAACGACAGCTCAAAGCTTTCTTT. This codes for CASSQERQLKAFF.

V usage is TRBV12-3 or TRBV12-4 and J usage is TRBJ2-7, with TRBD1 identical over 8 bases. V gave up 4 bases and J gave up 1 base; unmatched junction bases: 9. The CDR3 covers 16 residues. As DNA, the CDR3 is TGTGCCAGCAGTTCTTCTTACCAGGGGGCGTCCTACGAGCAGTACTTC. It is translated as CASSSSYQGASYEQYF.

This clonotype was picked up a small number of times. The chain uses TRBV6-1 and TRBJ1-2; no clear D. The V end lost 3 bases, the J end lost 4 bases, and 24 bases lay between the germline ends. Per germline, CDR1 MNHNS and CDR2 SASEGT. This CDR3 is built from 18 residues. The CDR3 protein is CASSDLWLRPNVGYGYTF. The DNA of the CDR3 is TGTGCCAGCAGTGATCTCTGGTTACGGCCGAACGTTGGCTATGGCTACACCTTC.

The J gene is TRBJ1-1, the V gene TRBV10-3, with D possibly being TRBD1 (6 bases). V was cut by 3 bases and J by 7 bases, with 18 bases left in between. Germline CDR1 is ENHRY and CDR2 is SYGVKD. CDR3 length: 15 residues. Here the CDR3 DNA reads TGTGCCATCAGTGATTTAACAGGGTATCAGGGTGAAGCTTTCTTT. Translation: CAISDLTGYQGEAFF.

The chain employs TRBV7-2 and TRBJ2-5; D possibly corresponds to TRBD2 (7 bases). V was clipped by 6 bases and J by 11 bases, with 25 bases between them. This CDR3 has 15 amino acids. CDR1 SGHTA and CDR2 FQGNSA come from the germline V gene. DNA for the CDR3: TGTGCCAGCAGGGGAGGGGGGAGGACCTACAATGAGCAGTACTTC. Amino acids: CASRGGGRTYNEQYF.

The count of this clonotype is one. CDR3 DNA: TGTGCCAGCAGCTTAGCCCCAGCCAGTGAGACCCAGTACTTC. Protein sequence: CASSLAPASETQYF. V usage is TRBV7-8 and J usage is TRBJ2-7; D is unresolved. With the DNA end fitting TRBJ2-5 better, the J assignment may be wrong. This CDR3 spans 14 amino acids. CDR1 SGHVS and CDR2 FQNEAQ come from the germline V gene.

This clonotype was counted only a few times. V is TRBV12-3 or TRBV12-4 and J is TRBJ2-1; either TRBD1 or TRBD2 may fit D (5 bases each). The CDR3 loop spans 16 amino acids. V gave up 6 bases and J gave up 2 bases, with 17 bases separating them. The CDR3 nucleotides are TGTGCCAGCAGCCCGGCCCGCGAGGGACCCTACAATGAGCAGTTCTTC. This encodes CASSPAREGPYNEQFF.

This clonotype came up many times. The chain links TRBV10-3 to TRBJ2-5; the match to TRBD2 covers 10 bases. Germline CDR1 and CDR2: ENHRY and SYGVKD. The CDR3 length is 17 residues. V shed 6 bases, J shed 3 bases, and the junction held 13 bases outside the gene matches. As DNA, the CDR3 is TGTGCCATCAGCGACCCTAGCGGGGGCCTTTTTAAAGAGACCCAGTACTTC. This codes for CAISDPSGGLFKETQYF.

This clonotype was found many times. The chain combines TRBV4-2 with TRBJ2-7; D is unclear. The CDR3 loop spans 13 amino acids. Germline V gene sequence: CDR1 LGHNA, CDR2 YNFKEQ. Trimming left V 1 base short and J 0 bases short, with 4 bases between. CDR3 region: CASSQGYSYEQYF. The CDR3 DNA follows: TGTGCCAGCAGCCAAGGGTACTCCTACGAGCAGTACTTC.

This CDR3 is CASSLSFRGYNEQYF. In DNA, the CDR3 is TGTGCCAGCAGTTTATCGTTCCGGGGATACAATGAGCAGTACTTC. The chain carries TRBV27 and TRBJ2-7; maybe TRBD2 (5 bases). The germline V gene encodes CDR1 MNHEY and CDR2 SMNVEV (reference sequence). CDR3 length equals 15 residues. With 0 bases removed from V and 7 bases from J, the gap between germline ends came to 16 bases.